The 27 T cell receptor beta chains below were found in one sample sequenced in a study of blood T cell repertoires in COVID-19. Measured with immunoSEQ multiplex PCR; TCRdb has only the in-frame clones, and not every one. The sample has approximately 250,000 clones, 85% to 90% seen once; the top ten hold over 4%. The sequenced sample was PBMCs or T cells enriched from blood (not recorded which). Every receptor here comes from a woman between 25 and 40 years old who had recovered from COVID-19.

The CDR3 here is CASSSEKTGGRGYGYTF. The CDR3 DNA sequence: TGTGCCAGCAGCTCCGAGAAAACGGGGGGGCGAGGCTATGGCTACACCTTC. This chain uses TRBV5-4 with TRBJ1-2, with D possibly being TRBD1 (6 bases). Trimming pared 3 bases from V and 4 bases from J, leaving 22 bases between. Germline CDR1 is SGHNT and CDR2 is YYREEE (reference sequence). The CDR3 runs to 17 residues. Combining the CDR3 with reference TRBV5-4 and TRBJ1-2 gives the whole variable domain ETGVTQSPTHLIKTRGQQVTLRCSSQSGHNTVSWYQQALGQGPQFIFQYYREEENGRGNFPPRFSGLQFPNYSSELNVNALELDDSALYLCASSSEKTGGRGYGYTFGSGTRLTVV.

This chain joins TRBV9 and TRBJ2-7, with 8 bases that match TRBD2. The length of the CDR3 is 15 residues. Germline trimming cut 2 bases from V and 4 bases from J; bases unmatched to any gene: 8. Germline loops: CDR1 SGDLS, CDR2 YYNGEE. In DNA, the CDR3 is TGTGCCAGCAGCGTGGATCTAGCGGGCATTTACGAGCAGTACTTC. It specifies CASSVDLAGIYEQYF.

The rearrangement links TRBV9 to TRBJ2-1; 11 bases are shared with TRBD2. The V and J ends lost 3 bases and 10 bases, in that order; junction bases with no gene match: 3. The length of the CDR3 is 13 residues. Looked up from germline, CDR1 is SGDLS and CDR2 is YYNGEE. The CDR3 spells CASSGLAGNEQFF. CDR3 nucleotide sequence: TGTGCCAGCAGCGGACTAGCGGGAAACGAGCAGTTCTTC.

This clone was recorded only once. The genes are TRBV6-2 or TRBV6-3 and TRBJ1-5, with a weak D call TRBD1 (6 bases). Trimming removed 0 bases from V and 0 bases from J, with 15 bases in between. Per germline, CDR1 MNHEY and CDR2 SVGEGT. The CDR3 sequence is 18 residues long. The CDR3 protein is CASSYSIRTANSNQPQHF. DNA for the CDR3: TGTGCCAGCAGTTACTCGATTCGGACAGCGAATAGCAATCAGCCCCAGCATTTT.

The chain couples TRBV19 to TRBJ2-5; TRBD2 aligns across 7 bases. CDR3 size: 16 residues. V shed 3 bases and J 1 base; nucleotides not matched to a gene: 8. CDR1 is LNHDA, CDR2 SQIVND, per germline (reference sequence). The CDR3 protein is CASSISSGVGQETQYF. The CDR3 DNA follows: TGTGCCAGTAGTATTTCTAGCGGAGTGGGCCAAGAGACCCAGTACTTC.

This chain connects TRBV29-1 to TRBJ2-7; no reliable D call. The V gene's germline CDR1 is SQVTM and CDR2 ANQGSEA. Trimming removed 6 bases from V and 3 bases from J, with 6 bases in between. This CDR3 spans 10 amino acids. This CDR3 reads CSVQNYEQYF. CDR3 nucleotides: TGCAGCGTCCAAAACTACGAGCAGTACTTC.

J is TRBJ1-5 and V is TRBV10-1, with unresolved D. Deletions cut 7 bases from V and 0 bases from J, with 7 bases between. The CDR3 sequence is 13 residues long. From germline, CDR1 is WNHNN and CDR2 SYGVQD (reference sequence). CDR3 in amino acids: CASTKFSNQPQHF. Written as DNA, the CDR3 is TGCGCCAGCACCAAATTTAGCAATCAGCCCCAGCATTTT.

The chain joins TRBV6-5 to TRBJ1-5; D gene unclear. V was trimmed by 2 bases and J by 3 bases, leaving 11 bases between them. Germline V CDR1 and CDR2: MNHEY, SVGAGI. CDR3 length: 15 residues. CDR3 loop: CASSYGRLYNQPQHF. CDR3 sequence (DNA): TGTGCCAGCAGTTACGGCAGGCTCTACAATCAGCCCCAGCATTTT.

The rearrangement links TRBV9 to TRBJ2-2; no reliable D call. CDR1 and CDR2 (germline): SGDLS, YYNGEE. With 0 bases removed from V and 1 base from J, the gap between germline ends came to 7 bases. This CDR3 spans 15 amino acids. The CDR3 sequence is CASSVAQMNTGELFF. Here the CDR3 DNA reads TGTGCCAGCAGCGTAGCACAGATGAACACCGGGGAGCTGTTTTTT.

J is TRBJ1-2 and V is TRBV10-3; D is possibly TRBD1 (6 bases). V was clipped by 7 bases and J by 8 bases, with 14 bases between them. CDR1 is ENHRY and CDR2 is SYGVKD in the germline V gene. The CDR3 has 12 residues. The CDR3 sequence is CAITSDRRGYTF. The CDR3 region has the DNA TGTGCCATCACCTCGGACAGAAGGGGCTACACCTTC.

The CDR3 loop is CASSVDGQGDRETQYF. CDR3 DNA: TGTGCCAGCAGCGTAGACGGACAGGGAGATCGGGAGACCCAGTACTTC. The chain is built from TRBV9 and TRBJ2-5; 8 bases line up with TRBD1. The CDR3 is 16 residues long. CDR1 is SGDLS and CDR2 is YYNGEE in the germline V gene. The ends lost 0 bases at V and 5 bases at J; junction bases unmatched: 9.

The chain carries TRBV19 and TRBJ1-5, with 7 positions matching TRBD1. Trimming removed 5 bases from V and 6 bases from J; junction bases left unmatched: 4. Germline values: CDR1 LNHDA, CDR2 SQIVND (reference sequence). CDR3 length: 13 residues. CDR3 DNA sequence: TGTGCCAGTAGTTCAGGGGGGCGTCAGCCCCAGCATTTT. Translating it yields CASSSGGRQPQHF.

The J gene is TRBJ1-2, the V gene TRBV11-2, with 8 bases fitting TRBD1. The CDR3 totals 15 residues. The J segment lost 4 bases and the V segment lost 6 bases, leaving 10 bases of the junction unmatched. Per the germline V gene, CDR1 is SGHAT and CDR2 is FQNNGV. The CDR3 spells CASSSRGQWVYGYTF. For the CDR3, the DNA is TGTGCCAGCAGTTCCAGGGGGCAGTGGGTCTATGGCTACACCTTC.

The rearrangement uses TRBV7-9 and TRBJ1-2; 9 nucleotides line up with TRBD1. The CDR3 runs 12 residues. The germline gives CDR1 SEHNR, CDR2 FQNEAQ (reference sequence). The V gene end was trimmed by 10 bases and the J gene end by 8 bases; junction bases not matched to a gene: 8. CDR3 residues: CATEQGAEGYTF. The CDR3 DNA reads as TGTGCCACCGAACAGGGGGCAGAGGGCTACACCTTC. Full variable domain (rest looked up from reference TRBV7-9 and TRBJ1-2): DTGVSQNPRHKITKRGQNVTFRCDPISEHNRLYWYRQTLGQGPEFLTYFQNEAQLEKSRLLSDRFSAERPKGSFSTLEIQRTEQGDSAMYLCATEQGAEGYTFGSGTRLTVV.

The rearrangement joins TRBV21-1 to TRBJ1-1; whether TRBD1, the table's D call, matches the DNA was not checked. TRBV21-1 is assigned pseudogene status. The CDR3 runs 12 residues. For the CDR3, the DNA is TGTGCCAGCAGGGCCCCCTTCACTGAAGCTTTCTTT. Encoded protein: CASRAPFTEAFF.

V is TRBV4-1 and J is TRBJ2-7, with 13 bases lining up with TRBD2. J lost 2 bases, V lost 0 bases, and 1 base had no gene match. The CDR3 runs to 16 residues. CDR1 is MGHRA and CDR2 is YSYEKL in the germline V gene. The DNA of the CDR3 is TGCGCCAGCAGCCAAGATGGACTAGCGGGAGCCTACGAGCAGTACTTC. It translates to CASSQDGLAGAYEQYF.

V gene TRBV18 combines with J gene TRBJ1-5; D is uncertain. CDR1 is KGHSH, CDR2 LQKENI, per germline. Trimming removed 2 bases at V and 5 bases at J, with 10 bases between. This CDR3 is built from 14 residues. The CDR3 here is CASSPLFADQPQHF. The DNA for the CDR3 is TGTGCCAGCTCACCATTATTCGCGGATCAGCCCCAGCATTTT.

The chain joins TRBV4-1 to TRBJ2-1, with 7 nucleotides matching TRBD2. The CDR3 contains 20 residues. With V trimmed by 4 bases and J by 5 bases, 23 bases remained unmatched. Per germline, CDR1 MGHRA and CDR2 YSYEKL. CDR3 in amino acids: CASSPLRWLAETRSHNEQFF. For the CDR3, the DNA is TGCGCCAGCAGCCCCTTGAGGTGGCTAGCGGAGACCCGTTCCCACAATGAGCAGTTCTTC.

The chain links TRBV30 to TRBJ1-5; no definite D call. Trimming removed 2 bases from V and 6 bases from J, with 11 bases in between. This CDR3 contains 13 residues. Germline V gene data show CDR1 as GTSNPN and CDR2 as SVGIG (reference sequence). Here the CDR3 reads CAWSPGTSQPQHF. CDR3 in DNA: TGTGCCTGGAGTCCGGGAACAAGTCAGCCCCAGCATTTT.

This clone was seen a single time. This sequence joins TRBV28 and TRBJ1-2, with D tentatively TRBD1 (5 bases). The CDR3 consists of 13 residues. Trimming took off 3 bases at V and 8 bases at J, with 13 bases between the two ends. Per germline, CDR1 MDHEN and CDR2 SYDVKM. The CDR3 sequence: CASSFREIRGYTF. The CDR3 DNA reads as TGTGCCAGCAGTTTCAGGGAAATCCGAGGCTACACCTTC.

Details on this clone: Different DNA sequences within this sample yield the same CDR3. V usage is TRBV7-2 and J usage is TRBJ1-4, with a weak D call TRBD1 (5 bases). The CDR3 is 15 amino acids. Looked up from germline, CDR1 is SGHTA and CDR2 is FQGNSA. V lost 4 bases and J lost 0, with 9 bases in between. The CDR3, as DNA: TGTGCCAGCAGCTCTCAGGGTGCAACTAATGAAAAACTGTTTTTT. Amino acids: CASSSQGATNEKLFF.

The genes are TRBV30 and TRBJ1-2, with D perhaps matching TRBD1 (6 bases). The CDR3 extends over 13 amino acids. Germline V gene data show CDR1 as GTSNPN and CDR2 as SVGIG (reference sequence). V lost 3 bases and J lost 3, with 11 bases in between. CDR3 nucleotide sequence: TGTGCCTGGAGCTTAGGACAGTACTATGGCTACACCTTC. It specifies CAWSLGQYYGYTF.

V is TRBV7-8 and J is TRBJ1-2; 8 positions agree with TRBD1. The V segment lost 2 bases and the J segment 4 bases; nucleotides outside the gene matches: 6. Per the germline V gene, CDR1 is SGHVS and CDR2 is FQNEAQ. The CDR3 covers 15 residues. The CDR3 here is CASSLPGQGSYGYTF. The CDR3 region has the DNA TGTGCCAGCAGCTTACCCGGACAGGGCAGCTATGGCTACACCTTC.

The chain joins TRBV11-2 to TRBJ2-5; D might be TRBD2 (5 bases). CDR3 length: 14 amino acids. With 4 bases removed from V and 0 bases from J, the gap between germline ends came to 9 bases. Germline loops: CDR1 SGHAT, CDR2 FQNNGV. The CDR3 here is CASSYLANQETQYF. CDR3 DNA: TGTGCCAGCAGCTATCTAGCAAACCAAGAGACCCAGTACTTC. Complete variable domain (other parts from reference TRBV11-2 and TRBJ2-5): EAGVAQSPRYKIIEKRQSVAFWCNPISGHATLYWYQQILGQGPKLLIQFQNNGVVDDSQLPKDRFSAERLKGVDSTLKIQPAKLEDSAVYLCASSYLANQETQYFGPGTRLLVL.

This clone was detected only once. The V and J genes are TRBV9 and TRBJ1-1; maybe TRBD1 (6 bases). The V and J ends lost 4 bases and 0 bases respectively, with 13 bases between them. CDR1 is SGDLS, CDR2 YYNGEE, per germline. The CDR3 consists of 15 residues. CDR3 protein: CASSLGGTMNTEAFF. CDR3 bases: TGTGCCAGCAGCTTAGGGGGGACAATGAACACTGAAGCTTTCTTT.

The chain employs TRBV3-1 (or the pseudogene TRBV3-2) and TRBJ2-3; 9 nucleotides match TRBD2. There are 17 residues in the CDR3. In germline, CDR1 is LGHDT, CDR2 YNNKEL (reference sequence). The trim removed 0 bases at V and 6 bases at J, leaving 10 bases unmatched. For the CDR3, the DNA is TGTGCCAGCAGCCAAGATCGAGCGGGAGGTTCCGGTGATACGCAGTATTTT. Its translation: CASSQDRAGGSGDTQYF.

This chain uses TRBV5-4 with TRBJ2-7; D remains unclear. From germline, CDR1 is SGHNT and CDR2 YYREEE (reference sequence). CDR3 size: 12 residues. Trimming cost V 0 bases and J 6 bases, with 7 bases left between them. DNA for the CDR3: TGTGCCAGCAGCTTGGGGCCGGGCGAGCAGTACTTC. This codes for CASSLGPGEQYF.